These 28 T cell receptor beta chains were sequenced from one sample in a study of beta chain features in type 1 diabetes. The entirety of the isolated RNA underwent reverse transcription, so expressed TCRB transcripts were sequenced. The data were produced by immunoSEQ multiplex PCR, yet TCRdb's version contains in-frame clones alone and is incomplete. The table records 500,000 to 700,000 clones, 15% to 19% of them present only once. The specimen sequenced was naive CD4+ T cells from blood. The origin of the receptors is a man aged 18 to 30 in good health.

This clone was observed a few times. The chain combines TRBV29-1 with TRBJ1-3; D perhaps matches TRBD1 (5 bases). Germline CDR1 and CDR2: SQVTM and ANQGSEA. This CDR3 comprises 16 residues. Trimming cost V 4 bases and J 0 bases, with 16 bases left between them. The chain's CDR3 is CSVGWGTPGSGNTIYF. DNA for the CDR3: TGCAGCGTTGGCTGGGGGACCCCTGGCTCTGGAAACACCATATATTTT.

The chain has TRBV10-3 and TRBJ1-2, with D possibly TRBD1 on 5 matching bases. V dropped 3 bases and J dropped 5 bases, with 16 bases sitting between them. Germline CDR1 and CDR2: ENHRY and SYGVKD. The CDR3 is 15 amino acids. The chain's CDR3 is CAISDGRVGPYGYTF. For the CDR3, the DNA is TGTGCCATCAGTGACGGCAGGGTAGGGCCATATGGCTACACCTTC.

This clone was counted a few times. This specimen includes other DNA sequences encoding the same CDR3. The V call is TRBV28, the J call TRBJ2-7; D unresolved. There are 11 residues in the CDR3. V was shortened by 5 bases and J by 4 bases, with 6 bases between the two germline ends. Looked up from germline, CDR1 is MDHEN and CDR2 is SYDVKM. The CDR3 DNA reads as TGTGCCAGCAGTACCCAGTACGAGCAGTACTTC. As protein: CASSTQYEQYF.

A remark on this clone: Distinct nucleotide sequences in the sample also encode this CDR3. This chain connects TRBV28 to TRBJ1-2; tentatively, D is TRBD1 (6 bases). This CDR3 region has 14 residues. V shed 2 bases and J shed 2 bases, with 9 bases lying between them. Germline CDR1 reads MDHEN; CDR2 reads SYDVKM. The CDR3 DNA follows: TGTGCCAGCAGTTTAGGAGGACAGAACTATGGCTACACCTTC. This gives the protein CASSLGGQNYGYTF.

This clone was counted between two and nine times. The genes are TRBV5-4 and TRBJ2-1; 12 nucleotides line up with TRBD1. Per germline, CDR1 SGHNT and CDR2 YYREEE (reference sequence). The junction had 7 bases not matched to a gene; V was cut back by 3 bases and J by 12 bases. The CDR3 covers 14 residues. The CDR3 DNA is TGTGCCAGCAGCTCCCGGGACAGGGGGCGCGCGCAGTTCTTC. It yields the protein CASSSRDRGRAQFF.

The sample holds a few counts of this clone. The chain combines TRBV28 with TRBJ2-4, with D possibly TRBD1 on 5 matching bases. This CDR3 contains 17 residues. The V end was cut by 3 bases, the J end by 0 bases, with 15 bases between. Per the germline V gene, CDR1 is MDHEN and CDR2 is SYDVKM. This chain's CDR3 is CASSFGGALLAKNIQYF. CDR3 in DNA: TGTGCCAGCAGTTTCGGTGGGGCCCTTTTAGCCAAAAACATTCAGTACTTC.

V usage is TRBV30 and J usage is TRBJ1-4; no firm D call. This CDR3 is built from 11 residues. Germline lookup yields CDR1 GTSNPN and CDR2 SVGIG (reference sequence). V lost 4 bases and J lost 7, with 7 bases in between. CDR3 sequence reads: CAWNAGEKLFF. The DNA of the CDR3 is TGTGCCTGGAATGCAGGTGAAAAACTGTTTTTT.

The genes are TRBV2 and TRBJ1-5, with 8 bases matching TRBD1. CDR3 size: 12 residues. V lost 7 bases and J lost 4; bases outside the gene matches: 0. Germline lookup yields CDR1 SNHLY and CDR2 FYNNEI. CDR3 nucleotide sequence: TGTGCCAGCAACAGGGGGAATCAGCCCCAGCATTTT. It yields the protein CASNRGNQPQHF.

The V and J genes are TRBV4-3 and TRBJ2-7; possibly TRBD2 for D (6 bases). This CDR3 has 17 amino acids. The ends were cut back, 3 bases at V and 5 bases at J, with 23 bases in the middle. Germline loops: CDR1 LGHNA, CDR2 YSLEER. The CDR3 region has the DNA TGCGCCAGCAGCCAGTCATTTGGGACTCTGAAACGACACGAGCAGTACTTC. This gives the protein CASSQSFGTLKRHEQYF.

The rearrangement uses TRBV4-3 and TRBJ2-2; 8 bases are shared with TRBD1. The CDR3 runs to 17 residues. Germline V lookup: CDR1 LGHNA, CDR2 YSLEER. J was trimmed by 0 bases and V by 4 bases; bases with no gene match: 7. The CDR3 nucleotides are TGCGCCAGCAGCCGGTACGGACAGGGCGCGAACACCGGGGAGCTGTTTTTT. The encoded protein is CASSRYGQGANTGELFF.

The chain links TRBV5-6 to TRBJ2-1; no firm D call. The CDR3 is 14 residues long. V lost 0 bases to trimming and J lost 3 bases, with 7 bases between them. Germline-derived CDR1 and CDR2 are SGHDT and YYEEEE. The CDR3 sequence: CASSLVYSYNEQFF. The CDR3 DNA reads TGTGCCAGCAGCTTGGTCTACAGCTACAATGAGCAGTTCTTC.

This clone was seen only a few times. V is TRBV7-2 and J is TRBJ2-4; 10 bases are shared with TRBD1. CDR1 and CDR2 (germline): SGHTA, FQGNSA. CDR3 length equals 18 residues. V lost 2 bases to trimming and J lost 1 base; unmatched junction nucleotides: 8. CDR3 in DNA: TGTGCCAGCAGCTTAATGTTCCCGGGACAGGGGGCCAAAAACATTCAGTACTTC. Translated, it gives CASSLMFPGQGAKNIQYF.

A few counts support this clone. V gene TRBV7-2 combines with J gene TRBJ2-7; D gene uncertain. Germline V gene lookup returns CDR1 SGHTA and CDR2 FQGNSA. Trimming cost V 6 bases and J 8 bases, with 20 bases left between them. The CDR3 contains 14 residues. The CDR3 coding sequence is TGTGCCAGCAGTCAATCAAACTCCCCCAGTCAGCAGTACTTC. It encodes CASSQSNSPSQQYF.

This clone was counted between two and nine times. This rearrangement joins TRBV29-1 to TRBJ2-6; 9 positions agree with TRBD1. Looked up from germline, CDR1 is SQVTM and CDR2 is ANQGSEA. The CDR3 extends over 14 amino acids. J gave up 7 bases and V 7 bases, and 8 bases lay outside the gene matches. The CDR3 reads CSAGQGSVANVLTF. CDR3 coding DNA: TGCAGCGCCGGACAGGGGTCAGTAGCCAACGTCCTGACTTTC.

There are a few counts of this clone. The CDR3 DNA sequence: TGTGCCAGCAGGAGACTAGCGGGGGGCTACGAGCAGTACTTC. Translating it yields CASRRLAGGYEQYF. The chain recombines TRBV28 with TRBJ2-7; TRBD2 matches at 13 bases. V dropped 6 bases and J dropped 3; count of bases not matched to a gene: 2. Germline V gene sequence: CDR1 MDHEN, CDR2 SYDVKM. This CDR3 is 14 amino acids long.

This clone was detected only a few times. V is TRBV18 and J is TRBJ1-5; D gene uncertain. The germline CDR1 and CDR2 sequences are KGHSH and LQKENI. The CDR3 has 16 amino acids. The V gene lost 0 bases and the J gene lost 1 base, with 10 bases spanning the gap. This chain's CDR3 is CASSPPGKGSNQPQHF. DNA for the CDR3: TGTGCCAGCTCACCACCGGGGAAAGGGAGCAATCAGCCCCAGCATTTT. The entire variable domain, with the rest obtained from reference TRBV18 and TRBJ1-5, is as follows: NAGVMQNPRHLVRRRGQEARLRCSPMKGHSHVYWYRQLPEEGLKFMVYLQKENIIDESGMPKERFSAEFPKEGPSILRIQQVVRGDSAAYFCASSPPGKGSNQPQHFGDGTRLSIL.

V usage is TRBV4-2 and J usage is TRBJ1-4; 9 nucleotides match TRBD1. Unmatched junction bases numbered 4, after V lost 3 bases and J lost 5 bases. The length of the CDR3 is 15 residues. Germline V gene lookup returns CDR1 LGHNA and CDR2 YNFKEQ. CDR3 sequence reads: CASSQTGTGNEKLFF. In DNA form, the CDR3 reads TGTGCCAGCAGCCAGACCGGGACAGGGAATGAAAAACTGTTTTTT.

The sample holds a few counts of this clone. This chain connects TRBV29-1 to TRBJ2-3; 9 positions match TRBD1. This CDR3 has 15 amino acids. From germline, CDR1 is SQVTM and CDR2 ANQGSEA. V was clipped by 3 bases and J by 3 bases; unmatched bases: 7. CDR3 nucleotide sequence: TGCAGCGTTGATCTGGGACAGGGTAGAACAGATACGCAGTATTTT. Amino acid sequence: CSVDLGQGRTDTQYF.

The genes are TRBV7-2 and TRBJ2-1; 14 nucleotides align to TRBD2. This CDR3 comprises 19 residues. V trimming: 5 bases; J trimming: 7 bases; junction bases outside the gene matches: 16. CDR1 and CDR2 from the germline V gene are SGHTA and FQGNSA. As DNA, the CDR3 is TGTGCCAGCAGCCGAACGGGCCTGGGACTAGCGGGAGTTCGGAATGAGCAGTTCTTC. Its translation: CASSRTGLGLAGVRNEQFF.

V and J are TRBV7-3 and TRBJ1-5, with 7 bases lining up with TRBD1. CDR3 length: 14 amino acids. After removal of 3 bases from V and 3 bases from J, the junction contained 2 bases not matched to a gene. The V gene's germline CDR1 is SGHTA and CDR2 FQGTGA. CDR3 loop: CASSLTGPNQPQHF. DNA for the CDR3: TGTGCCAGCAGCTTGACAGGGCCCAATCAGCCCCAGCATTTT.

This clone was counted a few times. The rearrangement links TRBV25-1 to TRBJ2-5; D ambiguous. Germline lookup yields CDR1 MGHDK and CDR2 SYGVNS. V dropped 0 bases and J dropped 1 base, with 6 bases sitting between them. The CDR3 consists of 14 residues. The CDR3 DNA reads TGTGCCAGCAGTGAATATTGGGGCCAAGAGACCCAGTACTTC. Its translation is CASSEYWGQETQYF.

Only a few counts were recorded for this clone. V gene TRBV7-9 combines with J gene TRBJ1-1; D unresolved. The germline gives CDR1 SEHNR, CDR2 FQNEAQ (reference sequence). The V gene lost 2 bases and the J gene lost 8 bases, with 18 bases spanning the gap. The CDR3 spans 15 residues. The CDR3 DNA is TGTGCCAGCAGCTTAAAGCGGATTGGCCAGTCGGAAGCTTTCTTT. Amino acid sequence: CASSLKRIGQSEAFF.

This rearrangement joins TRBV29-1 to TRBJ1-6; 7 bases match TRBD1. The CDR3 runs to 14 residues. V lost 6 bases, J lost 2 bases, and 4 bases stayed unmatched. Germline V lookup: CDR1 SQVTM, CDR2 ANQGSEA. The CDR3 region has the DNA TGCAGCGTCTCCCAGGGGGCCTATAATTCACCCCTCCACTTT. This codes for CSVSQGAYNSPLHF.

V usage is TRBV10-3 and J usage is TRBJ2-5, with 12 bases identical to TRBD2. J lost 4 bases, V lost 6 bases, and 6 bases had no gene match. The CDR3 has 15 amino acids. Per germline, CDR1 ENHRY and CDR2 SYGVKD. CDR3 loop: CAISLAGGRAETQYF. The CDR3 nucleotides are TGTGCCATCAGCCTAGCGGGAGGGCGGGCAGAGACCCAGTACTTC.

The rearrangement joins TRBV28 to TRBJ1-2; 8 bases agree with TRBD1. Trimming cost V 6 bases and J 2 bases; bases outside gene matches: 11. The CDR3 has 16 residues. CDR1 and CDR2 (germline): MDHEN, SYDVKM. The DNA for the CDR3 is TGTGCCAGCAGCCCCGGGGCAGGGGGCATGAACTATGGCTACACCTTC. Amino acids: CASSPGAGGMNYGYTF.

This clone occurred a few times. The gene calls are TRBV30 and TRBJ1-2, with D maybe TRBD1 (5 bases). This CDR3 contains 14 residues. Germline assignment: CDR1 GTSNPN and CDR2 SVGIG (reference sequence). V lost 4 bases, J lost 0 bases, and 12 bases lay in between. The CDR3 nucleotides are TGTGCCTGGACCCGACAGATAGCTAACTATGGCTACACCTTC. Translated, it gives CAWTRQIANYGYTF.

This chain joins TRBV4-1 and TRBJ2-7; D is ambiguous. Between the trimmed V and J ends, which lost 1 base and 5 bases, there was a span of 12 bases. This CDR3 comprises 14 residues. Per the germline V gene, CDR1 is MGHRA and CDR2 is YSYEKL. CDR3 nucleotides: TGCGCCAGCAGCCAAGGTTCGTTAGTTAACGAGCAGTACTTC. Amino acids: CASSQGSLVNEQYF.

This clone has just a few counts. This rearrangement joins TRBV30 to TRBJ1-1; 7 bases map to TRBD1. Germline lookup yields CDR1 GTSNPN and CDR2 SVGIG (reference sequence). This CDR3 contains 11 residues. J lost 9 bases, V lost 2 bases, and 3 bases had no gene match. The CDR3 reads CAWSPTGKAFF. For the CDR3, the DNA is TGTGCCTGGAGTCCGACAGGGAAAGCTTTCTTT. The complete variable domain, with remaining parts taken from reference TRBV30 and TRBJ1-1, reads SQTIHQWPATLVQPVGSPLSLECTVEGTSNPNLYWYRQAAGRGLQLLFYSVGIGQISSEVPQNLSASRPQDRQFILSSKKLLLSDSGFYLCAWSPTGKAFFGQGTRLTVV.